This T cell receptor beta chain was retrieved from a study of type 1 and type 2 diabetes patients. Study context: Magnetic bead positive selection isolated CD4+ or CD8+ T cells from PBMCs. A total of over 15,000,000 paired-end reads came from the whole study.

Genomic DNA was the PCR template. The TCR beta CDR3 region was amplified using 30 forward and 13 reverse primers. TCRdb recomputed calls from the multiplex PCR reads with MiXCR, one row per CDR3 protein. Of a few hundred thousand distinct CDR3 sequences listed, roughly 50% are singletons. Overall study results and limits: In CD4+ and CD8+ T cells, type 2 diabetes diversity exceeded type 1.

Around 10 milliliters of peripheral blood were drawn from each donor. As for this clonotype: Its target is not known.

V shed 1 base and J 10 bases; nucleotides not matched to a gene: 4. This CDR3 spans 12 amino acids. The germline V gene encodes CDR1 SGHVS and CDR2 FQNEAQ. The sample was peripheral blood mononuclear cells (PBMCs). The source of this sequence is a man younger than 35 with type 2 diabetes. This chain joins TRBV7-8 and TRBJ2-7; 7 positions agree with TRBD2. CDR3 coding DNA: TGTGCCAGCAGCTTAGGAAGAGCGGGACAGTACTTC. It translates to CASSLGRAGQYF.